This T cell receptor (beta chain) was captured in a study of T-cell reconstitution after alpha-beta-depleted transplantation in children. This clonotype was picked up a small number of times. The antigen remains unidentified. Preparation of the TCRbeta library involved a method that used unique molecular identifiers. From the PCR reads, TCRdb called clonotypes with MiXCR, one entry per CDR3 protein. The sample has hundreds of thousands of distinct CDR3 sequences, more than 20% seen once; the top ten hold 13% to 15%. Findings of the study overall: Surviving recipient T cells and intrathymic progenitors accounted for some patients' high TCRbeta diversity at day 60.

The TCR originated in a boy younger than two who had a stem cell transplant for acute myeloid leukemia, so the T cells may come from the graft donor. The sample here was PBMCs, mostly from graft donor cells, taken 360 days after TCRalphabeta/CD19-depleted stem cell transplant.

The CDR3 DNA reads TGCAGTGCTCCCCCCGGGAGGGACAATGAGCAGTTCTTC. Residues: CSAPPGRDNEQFF. The chain is built from TRBV20-1 and TRBJ2-1, with 8 positions matching TRBD2. CDR1 and CDR2 from the germline V gene are DFQATT and SNEGSKA (reference sequence). J gave up 5 bases and V 5 bases, and 5 bases lay outside the gene matches. CDR3 length equals 13 residues.